The text below deals with one TCR beta chain. This record belongs to a study of control samples from healthy donors and cancer patients. The assay was immunoSEQ multiplex PCR, and TCRdb's table has in-frame clones only and misses some. The sample yields 8,000 to 13,000 clones, approximately 91% seen once. Trimming removed 0 bases from V and 6 bases from J, with 7 bases in between. Germline CDR1 and CDR2: SGHDT and YYEEEE. The CDR3 totals 13 residues. The chain carries TRBV5-6 and TRBJ1-5; D is undetermined. The receptor was isolated from a man aged 60-69 years with colorectal cancer. Source material: PBMCs. The CDR3 DNA reads as TGTGCCAGCAGCTTGGGGGGTCGTCAGCCCCAGCATTTT. Its translation: CASSLGGRQPQHF.